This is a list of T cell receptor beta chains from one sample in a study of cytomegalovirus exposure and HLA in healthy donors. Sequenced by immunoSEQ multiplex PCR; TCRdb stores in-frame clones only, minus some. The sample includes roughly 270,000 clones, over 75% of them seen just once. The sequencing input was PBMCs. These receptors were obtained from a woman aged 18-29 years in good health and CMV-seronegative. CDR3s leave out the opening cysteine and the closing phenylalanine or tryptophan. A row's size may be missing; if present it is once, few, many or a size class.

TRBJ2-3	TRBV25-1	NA	ASSERDRHTDTQY
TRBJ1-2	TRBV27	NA	ASSTSGGDGYT
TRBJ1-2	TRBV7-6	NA	ASSRPGGVGGYT
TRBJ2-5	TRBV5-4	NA	ASSPGQGLQETQY
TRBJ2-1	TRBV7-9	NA	ASSLDLPGAGIVEQF
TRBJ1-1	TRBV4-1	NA	ASSQEQDSEAF
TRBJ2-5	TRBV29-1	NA	SVLTQGLQETQY
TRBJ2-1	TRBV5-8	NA	ASSLIGAYLEFEQF
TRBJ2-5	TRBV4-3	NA	ASSQDPQYQETQY
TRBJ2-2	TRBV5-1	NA	ASSHRTGTTGRNTGELF
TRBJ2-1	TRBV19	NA	ASRAGGLNEQF
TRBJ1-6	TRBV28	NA	ASSFYRGNSPLH
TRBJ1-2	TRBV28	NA	ASSLTGRLYGYT
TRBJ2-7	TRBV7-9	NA	ASSLADYEQY
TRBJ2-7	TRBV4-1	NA	ASSLTGTGTYEQY
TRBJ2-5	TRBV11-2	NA	ASSLDLGQPKETQY
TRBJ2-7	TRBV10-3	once	AISEYRLGPPDGYEQY
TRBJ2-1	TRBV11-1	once	ASSSLAGEYNEQF
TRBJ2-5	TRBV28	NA	ASSSGGEGLETQY
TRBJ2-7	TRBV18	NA	ASSPIQGNGASYEQY
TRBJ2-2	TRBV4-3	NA	ASSPGLAGGPGGELF
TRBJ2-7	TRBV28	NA	ASTKGGSSYEQY
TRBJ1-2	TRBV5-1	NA	ASSIGQGLYGYT
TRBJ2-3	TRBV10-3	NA	ATLGYGKSTDTQY
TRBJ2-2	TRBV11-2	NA	ASSTQLAGTSELF
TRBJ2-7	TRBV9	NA	ASSARDRGQIASGEQY
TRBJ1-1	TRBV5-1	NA	ASSETANTEAF
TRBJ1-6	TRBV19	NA	ASSPTGALGSPLH
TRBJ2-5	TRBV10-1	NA	ASSRQVGETQY
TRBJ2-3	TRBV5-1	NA	ASSLLRDTQY
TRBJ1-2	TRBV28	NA	ASSFTQGYGYT
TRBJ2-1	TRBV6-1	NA	ASSEVSGTGNNEQF
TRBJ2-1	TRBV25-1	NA	ASSESRQLYNEQF
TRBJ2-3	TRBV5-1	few	ASSFSSGRAQGTQY
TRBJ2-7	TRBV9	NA	ASSVGGQSYEQY
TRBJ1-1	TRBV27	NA	ASSLQGSTEAF
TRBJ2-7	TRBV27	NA	ASSKTSGVSYEQY
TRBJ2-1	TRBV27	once	ASSSQGRTSYEQF
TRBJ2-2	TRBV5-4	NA	ASSLGGTNTGELF
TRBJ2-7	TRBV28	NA	ASSFWTGPYEQY
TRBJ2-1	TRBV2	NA	ASSEASSGYYNEQF